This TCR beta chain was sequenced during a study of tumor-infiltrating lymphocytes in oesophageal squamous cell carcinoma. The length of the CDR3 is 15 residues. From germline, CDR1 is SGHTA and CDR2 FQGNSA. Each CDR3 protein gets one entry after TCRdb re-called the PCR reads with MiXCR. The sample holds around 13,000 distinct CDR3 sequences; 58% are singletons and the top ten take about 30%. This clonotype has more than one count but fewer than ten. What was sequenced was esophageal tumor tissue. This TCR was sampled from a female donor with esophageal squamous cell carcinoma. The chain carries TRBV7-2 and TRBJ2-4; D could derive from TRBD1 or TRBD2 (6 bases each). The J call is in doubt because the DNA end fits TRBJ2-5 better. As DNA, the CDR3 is TGTGCCAGCGCCGAGGGGGGATCAGCTCAAGAGACCCAGTACTTC. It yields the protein CASAEGGSAQETQYF.